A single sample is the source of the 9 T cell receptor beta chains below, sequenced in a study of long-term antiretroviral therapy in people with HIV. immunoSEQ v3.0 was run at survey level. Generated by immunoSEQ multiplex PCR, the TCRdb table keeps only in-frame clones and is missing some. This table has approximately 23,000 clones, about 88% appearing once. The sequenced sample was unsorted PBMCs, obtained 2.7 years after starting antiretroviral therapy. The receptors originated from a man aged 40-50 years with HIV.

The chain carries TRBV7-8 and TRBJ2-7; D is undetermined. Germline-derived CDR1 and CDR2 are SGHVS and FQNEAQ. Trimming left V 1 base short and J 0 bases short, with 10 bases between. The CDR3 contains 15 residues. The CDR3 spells CASSLEALDSYEQYF. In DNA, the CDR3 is TGTGCCAGCAGCTTAGAAGCACTGGACTCCTACGAGCAGTACTTC.

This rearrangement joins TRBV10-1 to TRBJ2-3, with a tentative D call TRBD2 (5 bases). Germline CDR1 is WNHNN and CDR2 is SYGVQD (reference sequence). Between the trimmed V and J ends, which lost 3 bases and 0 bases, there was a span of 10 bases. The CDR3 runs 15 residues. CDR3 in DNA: TGCGCCAGCAGTGAAGGGCGGGCTAGCACAGATACGCAGTATTTT. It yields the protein CASSEGRASTDTQYF.

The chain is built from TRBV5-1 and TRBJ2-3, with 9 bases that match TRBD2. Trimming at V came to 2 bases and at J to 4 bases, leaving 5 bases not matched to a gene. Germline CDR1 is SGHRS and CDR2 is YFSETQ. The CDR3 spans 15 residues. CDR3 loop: CASSFRREGPDTQYF. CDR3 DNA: TGCGCCAGCAGCTTTAGGCGGGAGGGCCCAGATACGCAGTATTTT.

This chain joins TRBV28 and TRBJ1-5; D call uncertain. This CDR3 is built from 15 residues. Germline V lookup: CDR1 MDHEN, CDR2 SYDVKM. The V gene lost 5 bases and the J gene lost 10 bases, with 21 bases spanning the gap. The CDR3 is CASSTLDGSGGPQHF. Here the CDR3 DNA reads TGTGCCAGCAGTACCCTGGACGGCTCAGGTGGACCCCAGCATTTT.

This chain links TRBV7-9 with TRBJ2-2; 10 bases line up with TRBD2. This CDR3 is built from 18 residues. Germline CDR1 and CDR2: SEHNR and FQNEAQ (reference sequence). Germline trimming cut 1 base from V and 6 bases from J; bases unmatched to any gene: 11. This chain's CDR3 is CASSLVGLAALGAGELFF. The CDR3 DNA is TGTGCCAGCAGCTTAGTAGGACTAGCGGCTTTGGGGGCCGGGGAGCTGTTTTTT.

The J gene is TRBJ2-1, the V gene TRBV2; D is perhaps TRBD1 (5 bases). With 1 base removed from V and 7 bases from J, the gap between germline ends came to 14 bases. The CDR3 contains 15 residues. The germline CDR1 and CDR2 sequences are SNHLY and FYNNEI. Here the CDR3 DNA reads TGTGCCAGCAGTGAAGGCACTCCCAGGGTAAATGAGCAGTTCTTC. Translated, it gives CASSEGTPRVNEQFF.

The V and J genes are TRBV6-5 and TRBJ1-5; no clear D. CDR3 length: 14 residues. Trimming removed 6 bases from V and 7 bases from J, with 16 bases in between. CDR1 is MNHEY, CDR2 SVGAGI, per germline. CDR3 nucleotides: TGTGCCAGCAGCCGATCGTCCATAGACCAGCCCCAGCATTTT. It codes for CASSRSSIDQPQHF.

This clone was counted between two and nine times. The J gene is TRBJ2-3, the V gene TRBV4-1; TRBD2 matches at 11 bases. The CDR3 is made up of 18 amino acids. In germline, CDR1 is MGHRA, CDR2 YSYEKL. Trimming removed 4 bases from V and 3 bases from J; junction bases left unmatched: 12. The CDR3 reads CASSPSGTGLAVTDTQYF. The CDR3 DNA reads TGCGCCAGCAGCCCCTCAGGGACGGGACTAGCGGTTACAGATACGCAGTATTTT.

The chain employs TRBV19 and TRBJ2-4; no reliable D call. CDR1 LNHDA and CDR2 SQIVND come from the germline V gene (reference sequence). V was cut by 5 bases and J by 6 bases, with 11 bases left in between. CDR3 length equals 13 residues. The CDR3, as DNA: TGTGCCAGTAGTGTGGAAAGAGCAAACATTCAGTACTTC. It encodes CASSVERANIQYF.